These 8 T cell receptor beta chains came from one sample sequenced in a study of blood T cell repertoires in COVID-19. Sequencing was performed with immunoSEQ multiplex PCR; in TCRdb, only in-frame clones are kept and a portion is missing. There are about 52,000 clones in the sample; more than 75% occur only once, and roughly 15% lies in the top ten. The sequencing input was peripheral blood. All receptors derive from a human donor with active COVID-19. The donor label of this sample is uncertain.

Here the CDR3 DNA reads TGCGCCAGCAGCCAAGATTACAGGGGGCGCAACGAGCAGTACTTC. Its protein product is CASSQDYRGRNEQYF. The chain combines TRBV4-1 with TRBJ2-7, with 9 bases aligning to TRBD1. CDR1 MGHRA and CDR2 YSYEKL come from the germline V gene. The CDR3 has 15 amino acids. V lost 0 bases, J lost 5 bases, and 5 bases stayed unmatched.

The chain is built from TRBV12-3 or TRBV12-4 and TRBJ1-2; D uncertain. Trimming stripped 3 bases from V and 8 bases from J, with 7 bases between. CDR3 length: 11 residues. Here the CDR3 reads CASSFSRGYTF. The CDR3 DNA follows: TGTGCCAGCAGTTTTTCGCGGGGCTACACCTTC.

The chain combines TRBV4-3 with TRBJ2-3; 10 bases are a match to TRBD2. There are 15 residues in the CDR3. Germline V gene data show CDR1 as LGHNA and CDR2 as YSLEER. V shed 4 bases and J 3 bases; nucleotides not matched to a gene: 4. The chain's CDR3 is CASSLAGGGTDTQYF. The CDR3, as DNA: TGCGCCAGCAGCCTAGCGGGGGGTGGTACAGATACGCAGTATTTT.

The CDR3 coding sequence is TGTGCCAGCAGTCAAAGGACAGGGATCGTCACTGAAGCTTTCTTT. Its protein product is CASSQRTGIVTEAFF. This sequence joins TRBV7-9 and TRBJ1-1; 8 positions match TRBD1. CDR3 length equals 15 residues. V gave up 6 bases and J gave up 4 bases; unmatched junction bases: 10. Germline CDR1 and CDR2: SEHNR and FQNEAQ (reference sequence).

This clone was seen more than once but under ten times. This chain links TRBV6-1 with TRBJ1-1; TRBD1 aligns across 8 bases. This CDR3 has 15 residues. Unmatched junction bases numbered 3, after V lost 1 base and J lost 2 bases. Germline V gene sequence: CDR1 MNHNS, CDR2 SASEGT. The CDR3 spells CASSEGTGTNTEAFF. CDR3 DNA: TGTGCCAGCAGTGAAGGGACAGGGACTAACACTGAAGCTTTCTTT.

The rearrangement links TRBV11-2 to TRBJ2-5; 7 bases map to TRBD1. CDR1 SGHAT and CDR2 FQNNGV come from the germline V gene. With 3 bases clipped from V and 4 bases from J, the junction kept 5 bases outside the gene matches. The CDR3 covers 14 residues. The CDR3 protein is CASSFSGGRETQYF. In DNA form, the CDR3 reads TGTGCCAGCAGCTTCTCAGGGGGTCGAGAGACCCAGTACTTC.

CDR3 in amino acids: CASSHGGLQQYF. In nucleotides, the CDR3 is TGTGCCAGCAGCCATGGGGGCCTACAGCAGTACTTC. This chain links TRBV3-1 (or the pseudogene TRBV3-2) with TRBJ2-7; D is perhaps TRBD1 (6 bases). The CDR3 is made up of 12 amino acids. The V and J ends lost 3 bases and 8 bases respectively, with 11 bases between them. Germline V gene lookup returns CDR1 LGHDT and CDR2 YNNKEL (reference sequence).

The chain couples TRBV27 to TRBJ1-3, with TRBD1 matching 7 bases. V shed 0 bases and J 2 bases; nucleotides not matched to a gene: 4. Germline-derived CDR1 and CDR2 are MNHEY and SMNVEV (reference sequence). The CDR3 spans 16 residues. The CDR3 region is CASSLSYQGAGNTIYF. CDR3 in DNA: TGTGCCAGCAGTTTATCGTACCAGGGGGCTGGAAACACCATATATTTT.